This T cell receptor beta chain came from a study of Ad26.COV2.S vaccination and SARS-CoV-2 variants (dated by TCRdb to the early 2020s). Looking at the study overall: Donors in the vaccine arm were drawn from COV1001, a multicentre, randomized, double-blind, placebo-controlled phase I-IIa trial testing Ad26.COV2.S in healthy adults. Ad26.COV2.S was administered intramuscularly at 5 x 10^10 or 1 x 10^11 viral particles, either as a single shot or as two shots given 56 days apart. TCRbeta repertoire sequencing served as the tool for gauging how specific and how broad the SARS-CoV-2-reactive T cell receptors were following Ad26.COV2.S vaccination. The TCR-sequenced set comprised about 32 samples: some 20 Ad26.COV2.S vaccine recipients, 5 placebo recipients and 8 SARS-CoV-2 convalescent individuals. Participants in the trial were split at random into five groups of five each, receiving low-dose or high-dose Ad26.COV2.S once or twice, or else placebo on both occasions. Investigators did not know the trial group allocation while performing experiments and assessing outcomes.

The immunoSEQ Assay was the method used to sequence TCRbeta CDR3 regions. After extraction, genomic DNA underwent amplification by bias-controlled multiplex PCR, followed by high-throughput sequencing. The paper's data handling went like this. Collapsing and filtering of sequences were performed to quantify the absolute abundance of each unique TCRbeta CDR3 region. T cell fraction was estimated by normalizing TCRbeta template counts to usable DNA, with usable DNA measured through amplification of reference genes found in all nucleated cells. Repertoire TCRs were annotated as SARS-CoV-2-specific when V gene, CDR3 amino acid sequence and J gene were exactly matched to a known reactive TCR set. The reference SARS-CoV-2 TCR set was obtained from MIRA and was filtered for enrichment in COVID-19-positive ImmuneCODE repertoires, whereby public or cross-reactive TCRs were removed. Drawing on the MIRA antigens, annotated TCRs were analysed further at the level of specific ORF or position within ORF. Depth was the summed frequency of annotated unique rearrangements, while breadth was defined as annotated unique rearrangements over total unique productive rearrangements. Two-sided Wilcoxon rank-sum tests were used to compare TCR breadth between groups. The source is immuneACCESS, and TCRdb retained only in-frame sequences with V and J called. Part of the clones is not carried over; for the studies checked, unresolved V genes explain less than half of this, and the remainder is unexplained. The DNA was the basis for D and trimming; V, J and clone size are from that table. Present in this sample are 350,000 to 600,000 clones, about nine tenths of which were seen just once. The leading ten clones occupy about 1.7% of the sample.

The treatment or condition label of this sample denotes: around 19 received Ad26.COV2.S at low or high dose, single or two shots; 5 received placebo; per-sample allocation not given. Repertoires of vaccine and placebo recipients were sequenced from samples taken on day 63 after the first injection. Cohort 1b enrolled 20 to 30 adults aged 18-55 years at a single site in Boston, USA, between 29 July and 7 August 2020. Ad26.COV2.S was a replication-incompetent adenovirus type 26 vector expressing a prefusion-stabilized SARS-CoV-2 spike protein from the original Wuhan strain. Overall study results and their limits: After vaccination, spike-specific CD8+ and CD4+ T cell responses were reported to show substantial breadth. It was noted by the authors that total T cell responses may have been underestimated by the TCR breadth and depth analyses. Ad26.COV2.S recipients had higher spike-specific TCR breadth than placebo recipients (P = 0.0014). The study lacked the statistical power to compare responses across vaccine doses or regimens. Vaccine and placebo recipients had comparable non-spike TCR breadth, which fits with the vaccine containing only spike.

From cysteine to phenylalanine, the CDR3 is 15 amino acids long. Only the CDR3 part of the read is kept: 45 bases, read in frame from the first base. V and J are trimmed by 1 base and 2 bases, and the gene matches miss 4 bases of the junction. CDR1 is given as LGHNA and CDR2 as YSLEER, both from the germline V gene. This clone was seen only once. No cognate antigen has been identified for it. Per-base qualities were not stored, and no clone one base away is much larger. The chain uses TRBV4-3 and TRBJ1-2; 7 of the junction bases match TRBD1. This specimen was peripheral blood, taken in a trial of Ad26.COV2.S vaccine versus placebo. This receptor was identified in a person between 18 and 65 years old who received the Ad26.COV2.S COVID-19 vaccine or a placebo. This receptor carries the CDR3 CASSQGQGGNYGYTF. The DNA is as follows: TGCGCCAGCAGCCAAGGTCAGGGGGGGAACTATGGCTACACCTTC.